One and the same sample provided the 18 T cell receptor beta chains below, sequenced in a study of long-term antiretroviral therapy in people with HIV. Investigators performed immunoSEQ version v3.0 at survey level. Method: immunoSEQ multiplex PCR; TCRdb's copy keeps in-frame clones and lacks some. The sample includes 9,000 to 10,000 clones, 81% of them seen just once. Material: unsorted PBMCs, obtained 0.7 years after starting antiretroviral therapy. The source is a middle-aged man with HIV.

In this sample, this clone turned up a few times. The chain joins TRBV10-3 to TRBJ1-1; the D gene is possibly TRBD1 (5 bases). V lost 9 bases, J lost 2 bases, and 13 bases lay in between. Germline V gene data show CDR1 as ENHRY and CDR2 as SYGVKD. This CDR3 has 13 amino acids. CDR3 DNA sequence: TGTGCCATACTGGGGGGAGGAAACACTGAAGCTTTCTTT. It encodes CAILGGGNTEAFF.

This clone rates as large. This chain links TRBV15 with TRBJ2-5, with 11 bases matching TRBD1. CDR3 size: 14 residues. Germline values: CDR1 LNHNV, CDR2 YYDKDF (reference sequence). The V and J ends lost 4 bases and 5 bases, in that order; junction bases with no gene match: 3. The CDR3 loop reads CATSTDRGLETQYF. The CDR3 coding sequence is TGTGCCACCAGCACGGACAGGGGGCTGGAGACCCAGTACTTC.

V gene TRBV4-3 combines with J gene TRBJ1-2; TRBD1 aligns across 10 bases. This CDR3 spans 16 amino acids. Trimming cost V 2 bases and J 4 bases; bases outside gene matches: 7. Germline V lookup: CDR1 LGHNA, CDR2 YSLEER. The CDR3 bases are TGCGCCAGCAGCCAAAGCCGGGACAGGGGTGGCTATGGCTACACCTTC. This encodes CASSQSRDRGGYGYTF.

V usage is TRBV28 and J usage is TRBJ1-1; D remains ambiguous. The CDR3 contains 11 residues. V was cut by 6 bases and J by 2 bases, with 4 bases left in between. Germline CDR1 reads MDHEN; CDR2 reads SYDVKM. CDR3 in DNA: TGTGCCAGCAGAAAAAACACTGAAGCTTTCTTT. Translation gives CASRKNTEAFF.

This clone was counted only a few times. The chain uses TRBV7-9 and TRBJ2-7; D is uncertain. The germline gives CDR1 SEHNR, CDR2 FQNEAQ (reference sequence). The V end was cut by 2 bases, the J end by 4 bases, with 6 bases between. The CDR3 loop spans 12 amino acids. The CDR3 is CASSLMQYEQYF. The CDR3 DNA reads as TGTGCCAGCAGCTTAATGCAGTACGAGCAGTACTTC.

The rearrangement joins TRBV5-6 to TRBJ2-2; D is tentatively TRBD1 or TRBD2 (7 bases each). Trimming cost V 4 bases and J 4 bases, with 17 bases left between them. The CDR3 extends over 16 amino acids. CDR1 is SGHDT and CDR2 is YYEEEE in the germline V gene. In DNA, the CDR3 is TGTGCCAGCAGCGAAGTCACAGGGGAGGGCACCGGGGAGCTGTTTTTT. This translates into CASSEVTGEGTGELFF.

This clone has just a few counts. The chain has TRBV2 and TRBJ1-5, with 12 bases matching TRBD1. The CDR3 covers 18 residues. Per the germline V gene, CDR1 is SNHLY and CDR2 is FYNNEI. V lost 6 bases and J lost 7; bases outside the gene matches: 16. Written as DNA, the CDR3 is TGTGCCAGCAGCGCCGGGACAGGGGGCGCAACGACCCCCCAGCCCCAGCATTTT. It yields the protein CASSAGTGGATTPQPQHF.

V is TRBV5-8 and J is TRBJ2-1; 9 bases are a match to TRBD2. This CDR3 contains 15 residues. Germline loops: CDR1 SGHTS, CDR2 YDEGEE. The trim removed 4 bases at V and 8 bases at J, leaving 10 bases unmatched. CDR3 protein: CASSLSGSSGDEQFF. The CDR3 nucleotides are TGTGCCAGCAGCCTTAGCGGGAGTTCTGGGGATGAGCAGTTCTTC.

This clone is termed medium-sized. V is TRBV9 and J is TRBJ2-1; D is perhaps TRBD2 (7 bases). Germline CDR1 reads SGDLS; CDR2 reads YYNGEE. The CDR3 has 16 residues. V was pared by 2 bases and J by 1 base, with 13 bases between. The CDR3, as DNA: TGTGCCAGCAGCGTCCGCGGGGGCCCTTCCTACAATGAGCAGTTCTTC. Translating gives CASSVRGGPSYNEQFF. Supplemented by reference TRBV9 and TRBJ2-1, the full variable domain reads DSGVTQTPKHLITATGQRVTLRCSPRSGDLSVYWYQQSLDQGLQFLIQYYNGEERAKGNILERFSAQQFPDLHSELNLSSLELGDSALYFCASSVRGGPSYNEQFFGPGTRLTVL.

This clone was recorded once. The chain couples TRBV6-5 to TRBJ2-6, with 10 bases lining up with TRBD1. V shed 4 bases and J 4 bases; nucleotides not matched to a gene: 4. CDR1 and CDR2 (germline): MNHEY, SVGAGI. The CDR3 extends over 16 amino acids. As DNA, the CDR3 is TGTGCCAGCAGTTCCGGGACAGGGGACGGGGCCAACGTCCTGACTTTC. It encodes CASSSGTGDGANVLTF.

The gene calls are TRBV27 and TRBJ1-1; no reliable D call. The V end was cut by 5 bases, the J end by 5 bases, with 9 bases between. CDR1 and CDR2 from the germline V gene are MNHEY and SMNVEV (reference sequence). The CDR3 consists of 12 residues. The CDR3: CASSVGGTEAFF. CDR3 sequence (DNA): TGTGCCAGCAGTGTGGGCGGTACTGAAGCTTTCTTT.

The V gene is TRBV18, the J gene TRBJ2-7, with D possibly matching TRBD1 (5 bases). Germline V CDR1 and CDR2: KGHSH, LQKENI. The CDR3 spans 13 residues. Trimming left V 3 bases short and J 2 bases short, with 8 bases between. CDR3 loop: CASSPDRTYEQYF. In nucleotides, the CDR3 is TGTGCCAGCTCACCCGACAGAACCTACGAGCAGTACTTC.

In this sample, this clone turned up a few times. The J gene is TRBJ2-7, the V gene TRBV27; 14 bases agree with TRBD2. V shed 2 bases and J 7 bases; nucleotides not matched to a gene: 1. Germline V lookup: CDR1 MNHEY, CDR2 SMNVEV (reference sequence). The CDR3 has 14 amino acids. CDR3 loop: CASSLGTSGSEQYF. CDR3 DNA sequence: TGTGCCAGCAGTTTAGGGACTAGCGGGAGTGAGCAGTACTTC.

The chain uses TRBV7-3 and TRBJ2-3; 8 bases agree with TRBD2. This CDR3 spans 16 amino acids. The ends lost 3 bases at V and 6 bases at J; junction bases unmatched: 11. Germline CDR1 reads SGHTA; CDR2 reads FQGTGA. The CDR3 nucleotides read TGTGCCAGCAGCTTGAGCGGGAGCCTTTCCGGGGATACGCAGTATTTT. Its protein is CASSLSGSLSGDTQYF.

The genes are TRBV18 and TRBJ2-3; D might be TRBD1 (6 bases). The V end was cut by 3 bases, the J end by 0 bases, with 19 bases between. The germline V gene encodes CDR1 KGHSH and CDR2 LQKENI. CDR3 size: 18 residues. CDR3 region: CASSPRFRDKTSTDTQYF. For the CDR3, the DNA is TGTGCCAGCTCACCCCGTTTTCGGGACAAGACTAGCACAGATACGCAGTATTTT.

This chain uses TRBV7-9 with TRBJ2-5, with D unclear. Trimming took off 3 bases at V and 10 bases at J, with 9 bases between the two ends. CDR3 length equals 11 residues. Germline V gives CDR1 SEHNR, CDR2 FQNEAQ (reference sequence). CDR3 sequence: CASSFGTDQYF. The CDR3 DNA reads TGTGCCAGCAGCTTCGGTACGGACCAGTACTTC. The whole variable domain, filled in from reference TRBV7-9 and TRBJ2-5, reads DTGVSQNPRHKITKRGQNVTFRCDPISEHNRLYWYRQTLGQGPEFLTYFQNEAQLEKSRLLSDRFSAERPKGSFSTLEIQRTEQGDSAMYLCASSFGTDQYFGPGTRLLVL.

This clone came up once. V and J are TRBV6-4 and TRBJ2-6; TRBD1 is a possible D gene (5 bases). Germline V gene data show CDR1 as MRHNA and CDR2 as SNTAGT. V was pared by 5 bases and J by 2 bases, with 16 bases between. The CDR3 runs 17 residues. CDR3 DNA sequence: TGTGCCAGCAGTCCCAACCCCGCCAGGGCTGGGGCCAACGTCCTGACTTTC. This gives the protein CASSPNPARAGANVLTF.

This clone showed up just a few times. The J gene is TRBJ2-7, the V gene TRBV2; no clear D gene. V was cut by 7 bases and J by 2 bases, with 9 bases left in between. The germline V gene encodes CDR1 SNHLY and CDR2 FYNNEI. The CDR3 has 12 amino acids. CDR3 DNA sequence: TGTGCCAGCATAGAGCTTGCCTACGAGCAGTACTTC. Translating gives CASIELAYEQYF.